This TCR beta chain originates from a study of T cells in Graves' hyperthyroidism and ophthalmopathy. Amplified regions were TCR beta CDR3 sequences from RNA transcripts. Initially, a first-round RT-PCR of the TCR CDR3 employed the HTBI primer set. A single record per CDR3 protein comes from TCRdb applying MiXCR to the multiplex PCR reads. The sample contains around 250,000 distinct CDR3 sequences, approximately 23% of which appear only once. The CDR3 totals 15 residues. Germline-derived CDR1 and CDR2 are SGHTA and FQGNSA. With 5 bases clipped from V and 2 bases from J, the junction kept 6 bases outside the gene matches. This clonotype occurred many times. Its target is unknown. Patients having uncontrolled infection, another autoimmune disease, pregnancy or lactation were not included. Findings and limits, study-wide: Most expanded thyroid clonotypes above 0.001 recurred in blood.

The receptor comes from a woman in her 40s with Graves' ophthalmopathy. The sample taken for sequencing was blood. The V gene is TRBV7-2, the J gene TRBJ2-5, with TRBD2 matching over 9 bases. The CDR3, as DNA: TGTGCCAGCAGCCTAACTAGCGGGCGACAAGAGACCCAGTACTTC. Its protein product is CASSLTSGRQETQYF.